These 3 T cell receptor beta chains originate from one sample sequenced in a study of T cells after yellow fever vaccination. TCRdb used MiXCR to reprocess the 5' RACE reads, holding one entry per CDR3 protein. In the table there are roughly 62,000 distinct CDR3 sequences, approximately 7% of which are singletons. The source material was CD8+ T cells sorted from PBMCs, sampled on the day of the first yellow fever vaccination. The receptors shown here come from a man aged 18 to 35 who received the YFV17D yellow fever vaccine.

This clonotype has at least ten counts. CDR3 loop: CASRQGTPINTEAFF. DNA of the CDR3: TGTGCCAGCAGACAAGGGACACCAATAAACACTGAAGCTTTCTTT. The rearrangement joins TRBV6-2 or TRBV6-3 to TRBJ1-1; a possible D gene is TRBD1 (6 bases). The germline V and J ends were trimmed by 6 bases and 2 bases, with 16 bases remaining between them. The CDR3 spans 15 residues. The germline V gene has CDR1 MNHEY and CDR2 SVGEGT.

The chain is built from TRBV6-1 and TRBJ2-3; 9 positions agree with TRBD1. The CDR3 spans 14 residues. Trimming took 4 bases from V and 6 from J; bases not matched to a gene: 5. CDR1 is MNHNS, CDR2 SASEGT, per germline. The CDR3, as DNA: TGTGCCAGCAGTGGGGGACAGGGACGGGATACGCAGTATTTT. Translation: CASSGGQGRDTQYF.

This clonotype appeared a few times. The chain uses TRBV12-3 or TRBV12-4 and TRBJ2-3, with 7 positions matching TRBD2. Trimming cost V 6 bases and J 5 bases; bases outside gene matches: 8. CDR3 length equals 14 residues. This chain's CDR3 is CASRPQRGVDTQYF. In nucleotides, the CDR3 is TGTGCCAGCAGGCCCCAGCGGGGAGTAGATACGCAGTATTTT.